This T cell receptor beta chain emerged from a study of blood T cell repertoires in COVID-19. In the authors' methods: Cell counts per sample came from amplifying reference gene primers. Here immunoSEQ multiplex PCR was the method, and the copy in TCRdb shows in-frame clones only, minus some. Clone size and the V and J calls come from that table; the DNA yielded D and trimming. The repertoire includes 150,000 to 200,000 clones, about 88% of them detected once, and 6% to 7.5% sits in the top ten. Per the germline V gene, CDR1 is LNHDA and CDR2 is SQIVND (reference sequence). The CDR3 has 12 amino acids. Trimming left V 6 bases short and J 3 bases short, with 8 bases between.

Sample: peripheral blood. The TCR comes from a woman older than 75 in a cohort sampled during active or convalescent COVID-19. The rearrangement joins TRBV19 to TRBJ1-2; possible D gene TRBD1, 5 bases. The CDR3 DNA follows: TGTGCCAGTAGGGGCAGGGACTATGGCTACACCTTC. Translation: CASRGRDYGYTF. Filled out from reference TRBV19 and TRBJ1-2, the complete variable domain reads DGGITQSPKYLFRKEGQNVTLSCEQNLNHDAMYWYRQDPGQGLRLIYYSQIVNDFQKGDIAEGYSVSREKKESFPLTVTSAQKNPTAFYLCASRGRDYGYTFGSGTRLTVV.